Sequencing of this T cell receptor beta chain was carried out in a study of T cell repertoires in cytomegalovirus infection. Background on the study: Selected CMV epitopes included recently identified HLA-C-restricted ones as well as well-studied HLA-B-restricted ones. It was the public TCR beta signatures that indicated both CMV infection and matching HLA type.

In regard to this clonotype: Its antigen is unidentified.

Germline trimming cut 0 bases from V and 4 bases from J; bases unmatched to any gene: 8. This CDR3 is built from 16 residues. Germline CDR1 is MNHEY and CDR2 is SMNVEV (reference sequence). Each CDR3 protein gets one entry after TCRdb re-called the reads with MiXCR. This sample has around 800,000 distinct CDR3 sequences; approximately 32% occur once, and the top ten carry under 15%. This chain uses TRBV27 with TRBJ2-7; 8 nucleotides align to TRBD1. The sequence was obtained from a human donor in good health (CMV status not recorded). Some clones in this sample may be carry-over from other donors' samples. Sequenced material: cultured CD8+ T cells from PBMCs, taken from culture after CMV antigen stimulation. The CDR3 region has the DNA TGTGCCAGCAGTTTATCGGGACAGGCCCCTTTATACGAGCAGTACTTC. Its translation is CASSLSGQAPLYEQYF.